This TCR beta chain is drawn from a study of blood T cell repertoires in COVID-19. As for the study in general: The origin of the acute and convalescent COVID-19 samples was the United States, Italy and Spain. In each case, the material was cDNA or gDNA derived from T cells, B-cell-depleted T cells, or PBMCs.

The CDR3 runs 13 residues. How the authors handled the data: Amplification of reference gene primers provided the estimated nucleated cell counts. Generated by immunoSEQ multiplex PCR, the TCRdb table keeps only in-frame clones and is missing some. V and J calls and clone size are those listed in that table; D and trimming were worked out from the DNA. Here the sample spans over 200,000 clones, roughly 88% being singletons. Of note for this clone: An end of the junction does not agree with germline; a read error may underlie this.

Sequencing was performed on PBMCs or T cells enriched from blood (not recorded which). The sequence was collected from a middle-aged woman with acute COVID-19. The chain has TRBV12-3 or TRBV12-4 and TRBJ1-2; 11 positions match TRBD1. CDR3 in amino acids: CASRRDRGIRLSF. The CDR3 DNA reads as TGTGCCAGCAGGCGGGACAGGGGGATTCGATTGTCCTTC.